Listed below are T cell receptor beta chains from one sample, sequenced in a study of T cells in tuberculosis. The data were produced by immunoSEQ multiplex PCR, yet TCRdb's version contains in-frame clones alone and is incomplete. The sample consists of under 35,000 clones, just over 90% of them appearing once. The starting material was PBMCs, obtained at tuberculosis diagnosis. The source is an adult with tuberculosis. Some clones in this sample may be carry-over from other donors' samples. Each CDR3 is given with its conserved first and last residue.

J: TRBJ1-3
V: TRBV11-2
CDR3: CASTSVLSGNTIYF

J: TRBJ2-7
V: TRBV2
CDR3: CASRLQDHSYEQYF

J: TRBJ2-1
V: TRBV5-1
CDR3: CASSLAQGADEQFF

J: TRBJ1-1
V: TRBV2
CDR3: CASSTRTVPGTEAFF

J: TRBJ1-6
V: TRBV2
CDR3: CASSPRLGSYNSPLHF

J: TRBJ1-5
V: TRBV19
CDR3: CASSDRDSDNQPQHF

J: TRBJ1-5
V: TRBV5-4
CDR3: CASSLGPVSNQPQHF

J: TRBJ1-1
V: TRBV25-1
CDR3: CASSESTGFQSAPTEAFF

J: TRBJ2-3
V: TRBV15
CDR3: CATSEQGATDTQYF

J: TRBJ1-1
V: TRBV19
CDR3: CASSIGSGGTEAFF

J: TRBJ2-3
V: TRBV7-3
CDR3: CASSSGLAGLGTDTQYF

J: TRBJ1-3
V: TRBV29-1
CDR3: CSVAESGNTIYF

J: TRBJ1-3
V: TRBV6-1
CDR3: CASSEVLSTPSSGNTIYF

J: TRBJ1-1
V: TRBV9
CDR3: CATSRGDRVTEAFF

J: TRBJ1-4
V: TRBV7-2
CDR3: CASRRITGNNEKLFF

J: TRBJ1-2
V: TRBV21-1
CDR3: CASSPGQGVVSGGYTF

J: TRBJ2-1
V: TRBV29-1
CDR3: CSVRTGTSYNEQFF

J: TRBJ2-7
V: TRBV30
CDR3: CAWSEGQGFHEQYF

J: TRBJ1-4
V: TRBV5-1
CDR3: CASRRGTGLNEKLFF

J: TRBJ2-7
V: TRBV19
CDR3: CASSIGASGYEQYF

J: TRBJ1-2
V: TRBV6-5
CDR3: CASSRDRDAGYTF

J: TRBJ1-1
V: TRBV5-1
CDR3: CASSLEVRGLNTEAFF

J: TRBJ2-3
V: TRBV7-2
CDR3: CASSLSGSTDTQYF

J: TRBJ2-6
V: TRBV6-5
CDR3: CASRQGASGANVLTF

J: TRBJ1-5
V: TRBV18
CDR3: CASSPRTGGFNQPQHF

J: TRBJ2-1
V: TRBV7-7
CDR3: CASSLYYALAGLFNEQFF

J: TRBJ2-7
V: TRBV10-3
CDR3: CATRLPGGEQYF

J: TRBJ2-5
V: TRBV27
CDR3: CASSFQGVGETQYF

J: TRBJ1-6
V: TRBV5-1
CDR3: CASSLGTGNNSPLHF

J: TRBJ1-4
V: TRBV5-4
CDR3: CASNQGGKWLNEKLFF

J: TRBJ2-7
V: TRBV23-1
CDR3: CASSQSCQGPYEQYF

J: TRBJ2-7
V: TRBV5-1
CDR3: CASSFGSGGPDPYEQYF

J: TRBJ1-1
V: TRBV5-8
CDR3: CASRREGLGDTEAFF

J: TRBJ2-3
V: TRBV7-6
CDR3: CASSLGGGHTDTQYF

J: TRBJ2-3
V: TRBV9
CDR3: CASSGTGLAGTDTQYF

J: TRBJ1-1
V: TRBV18
CDR3: CASSRGQVGLNTEAFF

J: TRBJ2-3
V: TRBV19
CDR3: CASSIQADTQYF

J: TRBJ2-2
V: TRBV29-1
CDR3: CSVDTNTGELFF

J: TRBJ1-6
V: TRBV11-2
CDR3: CASSFNRGNNSPLHF

J: TRBJ2-1
V: TRBV19
CDR3: CASSAGTANYNEQFF

J: TRBJ2-3
V: TRBV5-6
CDR3: CASSSLGLAGGTDTQYF

J: TRBJ1-2
V: TRBV19
CDR3: CASSIAGIGYGYTF

J: TRBJ1-4
V: TRBV19
CDR3: CASSRTGRMGEKLFF

J: TRBJ2-3
V: TRBV7-9
CDR3: CASSLSTSGGITLTDTQYF

J: TRBJ1-1
V: TRBV18
CDR3: CASSREQLNTEAFF

J: TRBJ2-1
V: TRBV19
CDR3: CASSTGTGFNEQFF

J: TRBJ2-3
V: TRBV27
CDR3: CASSLTSGGTDTQYF

J: TRBJ2-7
V: TRBV6-5
CDR3: CASASGTGVSYEQYF

J: TRBJ1-1
V: TRBV27
CDR3: CASSFTPTGGTEAFF

J: TRBJ2-3
V: TRBV10-3
CDR3: CATDEHLGTSGGRADTQYF

J: TRBJ1-1
V: TRBV5-1
CDR3: CASSPQGFRNTEAFF

J: TRBJ1-2
V: TRBV14
CDR3: CASSPFKGRPREGYTF

J: TRBJ1-2
V: TRBV9
CDR3: CASTVSPGGPGPTNYGYTF